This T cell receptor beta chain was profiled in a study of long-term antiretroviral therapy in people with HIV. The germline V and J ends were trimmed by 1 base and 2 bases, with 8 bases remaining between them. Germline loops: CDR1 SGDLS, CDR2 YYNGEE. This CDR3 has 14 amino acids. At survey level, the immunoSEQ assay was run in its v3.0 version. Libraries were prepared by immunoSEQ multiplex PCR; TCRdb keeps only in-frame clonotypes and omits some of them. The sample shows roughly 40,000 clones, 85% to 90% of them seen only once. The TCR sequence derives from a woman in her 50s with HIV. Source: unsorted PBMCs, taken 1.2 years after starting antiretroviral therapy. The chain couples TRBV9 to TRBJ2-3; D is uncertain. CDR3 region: CASSVLTDTDTQYF. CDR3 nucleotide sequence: TGTGCCAGCAGCGTATTAACAGACACAGATACGCAGTATTTT.